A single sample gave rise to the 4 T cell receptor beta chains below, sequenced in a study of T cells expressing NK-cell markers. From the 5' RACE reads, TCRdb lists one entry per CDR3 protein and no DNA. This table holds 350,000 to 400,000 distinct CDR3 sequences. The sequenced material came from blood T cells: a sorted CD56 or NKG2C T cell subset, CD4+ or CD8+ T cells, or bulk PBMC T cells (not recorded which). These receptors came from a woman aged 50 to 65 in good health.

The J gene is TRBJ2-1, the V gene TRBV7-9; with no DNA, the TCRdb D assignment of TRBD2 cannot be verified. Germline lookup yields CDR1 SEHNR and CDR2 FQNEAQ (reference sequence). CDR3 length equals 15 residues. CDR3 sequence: CASSLVSGSGYEQFF.

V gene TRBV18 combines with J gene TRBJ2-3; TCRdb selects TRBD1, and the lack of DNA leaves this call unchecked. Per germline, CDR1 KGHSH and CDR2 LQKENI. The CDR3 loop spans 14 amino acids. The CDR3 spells CASSPRPGADTQYF.

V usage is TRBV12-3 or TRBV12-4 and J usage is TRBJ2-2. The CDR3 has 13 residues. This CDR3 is CASSVWGNRELFF.

The CDR3 spells CASSIGHPSNEQFF. V gene TRBV19 combines with J gene TRBJ2-1; TCRdb names TRBD1, which stays unverified in the absence of DNA. The CDR3 contains 14 residues. Germline CDR1 LNHDA, CDR2 SQIVND (reference sequence).